This entry lists 4 T cell receptor beta chains sequenced from one sample in a study of STAT3 mutations in large granular lymphocyte leukemia. Findings and limits, study-wide: Every T-LGLL patient had at least one immunodominant TCRbeta clonotype.

Sequencing used immunoSEQ multiplex PCR; TCRdb keeps in-frame clones, though not all of them. The data show about 15,000 clones, around 90% seen once. What these receptors recognize is not known. The sequenced sample was peripheral blood mononuclear cells. The receptors stem from a woman aged 45-65 years with T-cell large granular lymphocyte leukemia. Some clones in this sample may be carry-over from other donors' samples.

The chain joins TRBV29-1 to TRBJ2-3, with no clear D. This CDR3 comprises 13 residues. Looked up from germline, CDR1 is SQVTM and CDR2 is ANQGSEA. Trimming took 6 bases from V and 4 from J, leaving 14 bases between them. CDR3 in DNA: TGCAGCGTCCGCGACCCCAGCCCAGATACGCAGTATTTT. Protein sequence: CSVRDPSPDTQYF.

The chain employs TRBV2 and TRBJ2-7, with 8 bases identical to TRBD2. Germline V gene lookup returns CDR1 SNHLY and CDR2 FYNNEI. V trimming: 5 bases; J trimming: 5 bases; junction bases outside the gene matches: 11. The CDR3 extends over 15 amino acids. CDR3 nucleotide sequence: TGTGCCAGCAGTACAACCGGGACTAGTAGGGACGAGCAGTACTTC. This encodes CASSTTGTSRDEQYF.

The chain carries TRBV6-5 and TRBJ2-7, with D tentatively TRBD1 (6 bases). CDR3 size: 14 residues. V was pared by 6 bases and J by 2 bases, with 14 bases between. Germline V CDR1 and CDR2: MNHEY, SVGAGI. The CDR3 nucleotides read TGTGCCAGCAGGCCAACAGGGCGAGCCTACGAGCAGTACTTC. This translates into CASRPTGRAYEQYF.

This chain connects TRBV5-5 to TRBJ2-7; 7 nucleotides align to TRBD2. Germline CDR1 is SGHKS and CDR2 is YYEKEE (reference sequence). The V and J ends lost 3 bases and 5 bases, in that order; junction bases with no gene match: 11. This CDR3 spans 15 amino acids. The CDR3 bases are TGTGCCAGCAGCTCCTCTGGTGGGGGGGTGCACGAGCAGTACTTC. It is translated as CASSSSGGGVHEQYF. The whole variable domain, filled in from reference TRBV5-5 and TRBJ2-7, reads DAGVTQSPTHLIKTRGQQVTLRCSPISGHKSVSWYQQVLGQGPQFIFQYYEKEERGRGNFPDRFSARQFPNYSSELNVNALLLGDSALYLCASSSSGGGVHEQYFGPGTRLTVT.